This TCR beta chain derives from a study of blood T cell repertoires in COVID-19. Sequenced by immunoSEQ multiplex PCR; TCRdb stores in-frame clones only, minus some. The sample holds about 150,000 clones, approximately 86% seen once. Shortly before study entry, within 2 weeks, exposed participants had met a COVID-19 case. A single count supports this clone. This clonotype originated in a woman between 35 and 50 years old who had been exposed to COVID-19. The sample comprised PBMCs or T cells enriched from blood (not recorded which).

For the CDR3, the DNA is TGCAGCGTTGAAAAGGGGGCAAGCTCCTACGAGCAGTACTTC. This gives the protein CSVEKGASSYEQYF. The V and J genes are TRBV29-1 and TRBJ2-7; 7 nucleotides line up with TRBD1. CDR1 SQVTM and CDR2 ANQGSEA come from the germline V gene. The CDR3 has 14 residues. Germline trimming cut 2 bases from V and 0 bases from J; bases unmatched to any gene: 4.